What follows describes a single T cell receptor beta chain. Its recognized antigen is unknown. No base quality values were provided; no much bigger clone lies one nucleotide off. This sample is part of a study of blood T cell repertoires in COVID-19 (dated by TCRdb to the early 2020s). For the wider study: Samples covering the acute and convalescent phases of COVID-19 were provided by collaborators in the United States, Italy and Spain. The prospective study material was composed of cDNA or gDNA derived from T cells, B-cell-depleted T cells, or PBMCs. Subjects who had been exposed to COVID-19, were actively infected with it, or had recovered from it provided the deeply sampled blood TCRbeta repertoires that made up the dataset. The repertoires were released in a freely available public database meant as a resource for research on the immune response to SARS-CoV-2. Samples were obtained from the ongoing ImmuneRACE study (first 160 participants) and from some 1,300 subjects provided by 6 global collaborators. A de-identified subject ID, COVID-19 status, age in years and sex were almost always included in the sample metadata. Where available, HLA class I and class II types were taken from metadata supplied by the sample provider and were not determined by assay-based typing.

TCRbeta CDR3 regions were amplified from genomic DNA by means of the immunoSEQ Assay, a bias-controlled multiplex PCR. Per the source publication's procedure: Within the assay, amplification of reference gene primers was used to estimate how many nucleated cells each sample contained. Sequence reads were collapsed and filtered to measure the absolute abundance of every unique TCRbeta CDR3 rearrangement. For each sample, productive Simpson clonality was calculated as the square root of Simpson's diversity index over productive rearrangements. The table was pulled from immuneACCESS by TCRdb, which kept in-frame rearrangements only. Such tables lose some clones; where checked, under half of the loss comes from unresolved V genes, and the rest has no known cause. V, J and clone size reflect that table, while D and trimming were determined from the DNA. Within this sample are some 120,000 clones, with approximately 71% of them counted one time only. 2.2% of the sample rests with the top ten.

Broad study findings and their caveats: Clinical and demographic metadata were provided uncurated, with the amount varying by source and participant.

Collaborating institutions collected whole blood in K2EDTA tubes following their own protocols. For TCRbeta analysis, collaborators shipped samples in one of three forms: frozen whole blood, isolated PBMCs, or DNA extracted from either of those sample types. The CDR3 has 13 amino acids, counting the end cysteine and phenylalanine. Only the CDR3 DNA stays, 39 bases, in frame from base 1. Unmatched junction bases come to 9, with V trimmed by 10 bases and J by 9 bases. Material: peripheral blood. Recombination connected TRBV12-3 or TRBV12-4 to TRBJ2-1, and 10 junction bases match TRBD2. The origin of this receptor is a woman in her seventies with acute or convalescent COVID-19. In nucleotide form, the sequence is TGTGCCAACCAAGTGAGCGGGAGGGTTGAGCAGTTCTTC. Its translation is CANQVSGRVEQFF.